This T cell receptor beta chain was recovered during a study of response to subunit inactivated influenza vaccine (dated by TCRdb to 2017 to 2018). Study-wide context: Deep quantitative T cell receptor repertoire profiling was used in the study to track responses to a trivalent subunit inactivated influenza vaccine. The paper as a whole reports these results and caveats: The authors proposed that each seasonal influenza vaccination may bring in only a limited number of new T cells.

Inclusive of the bounding cysteine and phenylalanine, the CDR3 is 15 residues long. Only the CDR3 portion is preserved as DNA: 45 bases, with reading frame beginning at the first base. The trim is 8 bases for V and 0 bases for J, with a gap of 14 bases between the germline ends. The germline V gene yields MNHEY for CDR1 and SVGEGT for CDR2. Libraries were made using RT-PCR. TCRdb shows the sequencer as Illumina HiSeq 2500. TCRdb reworked the public reads: Q25 trimming with fastp, MiXCR clone assembly, productive beta chains retained. Rows merge per CDR3 protein into single entries with the most common DNA and genes. This sample gives 170,000 or so distinct CDR3 sequences in total; approximately 12% of them show up just once. The biggest ten clones account for about a third of the sample. On this clonotype: This receptor's antigen is unknown. Base qualities were left out, and no much larger clone turns up one base away.

The chain links TRBV6-2 or TRBV6-3 with TRBJ1-5; the best D guess is TRBD1, with 6 bases matching. Specimen: CD8+ T cells sorted from PBMCs, collected around 25 months after vaccination. The receptor was derived from a man aged 45 to 75 who received an inactivated influenza vaccine. Donor details come from another sample of the same person, matched by shared clones. The DNA is as follows: TGTGCCAGCGGAAAGACAGGTTATAGCAATCAGCCCCAGCATTTT. This is translated as CASGKTGYSNQPQHF.